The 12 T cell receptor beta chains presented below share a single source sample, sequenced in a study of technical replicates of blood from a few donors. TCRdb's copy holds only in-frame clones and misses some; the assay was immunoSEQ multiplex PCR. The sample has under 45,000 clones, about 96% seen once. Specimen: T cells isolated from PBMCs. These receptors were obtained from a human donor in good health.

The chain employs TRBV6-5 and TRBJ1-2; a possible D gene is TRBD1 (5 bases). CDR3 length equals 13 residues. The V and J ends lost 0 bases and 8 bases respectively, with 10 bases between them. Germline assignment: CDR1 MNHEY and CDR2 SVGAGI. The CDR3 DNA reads TGTGCCAGCAGTTACTCGACCGCAGGGGGCTACACCTTC. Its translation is CASSYSTAGGYTF.

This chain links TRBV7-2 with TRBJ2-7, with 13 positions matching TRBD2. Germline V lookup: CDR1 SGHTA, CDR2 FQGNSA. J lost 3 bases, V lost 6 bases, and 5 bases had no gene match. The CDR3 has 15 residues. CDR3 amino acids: CASRKGTSGVYEQYF. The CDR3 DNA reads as TGTGCCAGCAGGAAAGGGACTAGCGGGGTCTACGAGCAGTACTTC.

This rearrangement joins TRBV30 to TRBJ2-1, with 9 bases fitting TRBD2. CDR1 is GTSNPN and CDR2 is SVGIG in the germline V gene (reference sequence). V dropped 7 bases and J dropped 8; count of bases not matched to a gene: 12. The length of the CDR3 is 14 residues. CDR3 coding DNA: TGTGCCTCCTTCCTTAGCGGGAGTATCGATGAGCAGTTCTTC. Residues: CASFLSGSIDEQFF.

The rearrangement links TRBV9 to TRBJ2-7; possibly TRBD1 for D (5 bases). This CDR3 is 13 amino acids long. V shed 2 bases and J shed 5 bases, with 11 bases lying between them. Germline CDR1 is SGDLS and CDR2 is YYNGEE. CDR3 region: CASSVQGRDEQYF. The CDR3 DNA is TGTGCCAGCAGCGTTCAGGGTCGCGACGAGCAGTACTTC.

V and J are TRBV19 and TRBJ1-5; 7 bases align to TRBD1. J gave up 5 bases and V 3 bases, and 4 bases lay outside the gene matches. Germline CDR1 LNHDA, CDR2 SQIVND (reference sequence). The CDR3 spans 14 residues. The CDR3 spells CASSMGTDYQPQHF. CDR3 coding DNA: TGTGCCAGTAGTATGGGGACAGATTATCAGCCCCAGCATTTT.

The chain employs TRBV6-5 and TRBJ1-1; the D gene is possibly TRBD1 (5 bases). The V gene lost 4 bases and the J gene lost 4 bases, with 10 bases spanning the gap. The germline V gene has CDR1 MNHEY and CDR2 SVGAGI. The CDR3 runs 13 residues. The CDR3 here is CASSWQGLTEAFF. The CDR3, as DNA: TGTGCCAGCAGTTGGCAGGGCCTCACTGAAGCTTTCTTT.

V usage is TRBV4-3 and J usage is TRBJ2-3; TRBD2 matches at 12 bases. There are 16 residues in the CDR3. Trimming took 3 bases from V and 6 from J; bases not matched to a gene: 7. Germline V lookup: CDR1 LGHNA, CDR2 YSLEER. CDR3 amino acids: CASSHLAGTSGDTQYF. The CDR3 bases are TGCGCCAGCAGCCACTTGGCCGGGACTAGCGGGGATACGCAGTATTTT.

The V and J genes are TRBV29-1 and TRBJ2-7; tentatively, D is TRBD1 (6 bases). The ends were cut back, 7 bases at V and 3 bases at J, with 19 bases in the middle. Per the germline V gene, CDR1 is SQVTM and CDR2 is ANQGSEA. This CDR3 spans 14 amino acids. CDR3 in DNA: TGCAGCGCCGCCCGAAGGGGGAAAATCTACGAGCAGTACTTC. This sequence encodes CSAARRGKIYEQYF.

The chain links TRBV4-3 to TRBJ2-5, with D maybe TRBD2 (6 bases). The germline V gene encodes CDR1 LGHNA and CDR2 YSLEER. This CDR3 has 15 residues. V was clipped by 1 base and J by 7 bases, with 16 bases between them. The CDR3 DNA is TGCGCCAGCAGCCAAGGTTTGGAGGGCCGAGGGACCCAGTACTTC. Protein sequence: CASSQGLEGRGTQYF.

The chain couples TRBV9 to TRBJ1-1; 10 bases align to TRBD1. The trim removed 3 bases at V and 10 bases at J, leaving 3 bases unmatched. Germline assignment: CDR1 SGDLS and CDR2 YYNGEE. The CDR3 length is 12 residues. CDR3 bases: TGTGCCAGCAGCGCAGACAGGGGGCCAGCTTTCTTT. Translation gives CASSADRGPAFF.

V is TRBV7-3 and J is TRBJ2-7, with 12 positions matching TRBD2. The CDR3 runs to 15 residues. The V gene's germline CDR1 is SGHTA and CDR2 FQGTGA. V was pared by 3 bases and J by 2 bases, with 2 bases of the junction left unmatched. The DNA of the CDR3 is TGTGCCAGCAGCTTCGGACTAGCGGGGCCCTACGAGCAGTACTTC. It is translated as CASSFGLAGPYEQYF.

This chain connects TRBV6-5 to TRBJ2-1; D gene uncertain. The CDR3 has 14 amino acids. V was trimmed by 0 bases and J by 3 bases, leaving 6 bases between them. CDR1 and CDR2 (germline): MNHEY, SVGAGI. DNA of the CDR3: TGTGCCAGCAGTTACTCAGCGAGCTACAATGAGCAGTTCTTC. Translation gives CASSYSASYNEQFF.